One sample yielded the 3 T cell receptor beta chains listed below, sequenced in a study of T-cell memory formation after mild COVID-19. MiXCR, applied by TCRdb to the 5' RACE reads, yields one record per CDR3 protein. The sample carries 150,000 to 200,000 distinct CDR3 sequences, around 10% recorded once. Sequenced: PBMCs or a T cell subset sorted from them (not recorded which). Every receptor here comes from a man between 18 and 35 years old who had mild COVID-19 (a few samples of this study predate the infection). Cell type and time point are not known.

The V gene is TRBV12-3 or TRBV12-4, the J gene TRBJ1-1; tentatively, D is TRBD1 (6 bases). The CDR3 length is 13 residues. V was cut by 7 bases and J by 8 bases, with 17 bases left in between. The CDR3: CASTLLQGGEAFF. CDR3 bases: TGTGCCAGCACTCTGTTGCAAGGGGGGGAAGCTTTCTTT.

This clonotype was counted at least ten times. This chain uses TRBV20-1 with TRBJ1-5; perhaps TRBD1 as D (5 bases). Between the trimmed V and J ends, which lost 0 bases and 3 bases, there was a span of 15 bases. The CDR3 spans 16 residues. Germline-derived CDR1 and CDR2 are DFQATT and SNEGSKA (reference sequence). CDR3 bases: TGCAGTGCTAGAGATGGTGGCAGGGCCTTCAATCAGCCCCAGCATTTT. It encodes CSARDGGRAFNQPQHF.

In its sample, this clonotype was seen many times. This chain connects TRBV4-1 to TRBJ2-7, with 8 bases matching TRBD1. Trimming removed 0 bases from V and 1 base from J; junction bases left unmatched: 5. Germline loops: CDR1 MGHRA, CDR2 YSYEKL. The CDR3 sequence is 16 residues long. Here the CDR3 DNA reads TGCGCCAGCAGCCAAGAAGGGGACAGGATTTCCTACGAGCAGTACTTC. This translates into CASSQEGDRISYEQYF.